This T cell receptor (beta chain) was identified in a study of T cell changes during pregnancy in multiple sclerosis. The V and J ends lost 1 base and 6 bases respectively, with 11 bases between them. Germline CDR1 is LNHDA and CDR2 is SQIVND (reference sequence). The CDR3 sequence is 14 residues long. Measured with immunoSEQ multiplex PCR; TCRdb has only the in-frame clones, and not every one. The sample has about 63,000 clones, roughly 92% seen once. The chain couples TRBV19 to TRBJ2-3; D might be TRBD2 (6 bases). The TCR comes from a female donor with multiple sclerosis, enrolled in a pregnancy study. The sample here was CD8+ T cells from peripheral blood mononuclear cells, taken in the second trimester of pregnancy. The CDR3 here is CASSIALAWDTQYF. CDR3 nucleotides: TGTGCCAGTAGTATAGCACTAGCCTGGGATACGCAGTATTTT.